This TCR beta chain was sequenced in a study of radiation and T cells in renal cell carcinoma. The germline V gene has CDR1 SGHRS and CDR2 YFSETQ. The CDR3 has 14 residues. V gave up 4 bases and J gave up 2 bases, with 12 bases separating them. The time point denotes: blood 2 weeks post-SBRT. As to treatment: 15 Gy SBRT to primary tumor, nephrectomy 4 weeks later. Here immunoSEQ multiplex PCR was the method, and the copy in TCRdb shows in-frame clones only, minus some. The repertoire holds tens of thousands of clones, with roughly 72% as singletons. The chain uses TRBV5-1 and TRBJ1-1; tentative D call: TRBD1 (5 bases). The TCR was taken from a man aged 60 to 69 with renal cell carcinoma. The sample was blood, taken from a patient whose treatment included radiotherapy and nephrectomy. CDR3 DNA: TGCGCCAGCAGCCCTCTACAGGAAAACACTGAAGCTTTCTTT. It specifies CASSPLQENTEAFF.